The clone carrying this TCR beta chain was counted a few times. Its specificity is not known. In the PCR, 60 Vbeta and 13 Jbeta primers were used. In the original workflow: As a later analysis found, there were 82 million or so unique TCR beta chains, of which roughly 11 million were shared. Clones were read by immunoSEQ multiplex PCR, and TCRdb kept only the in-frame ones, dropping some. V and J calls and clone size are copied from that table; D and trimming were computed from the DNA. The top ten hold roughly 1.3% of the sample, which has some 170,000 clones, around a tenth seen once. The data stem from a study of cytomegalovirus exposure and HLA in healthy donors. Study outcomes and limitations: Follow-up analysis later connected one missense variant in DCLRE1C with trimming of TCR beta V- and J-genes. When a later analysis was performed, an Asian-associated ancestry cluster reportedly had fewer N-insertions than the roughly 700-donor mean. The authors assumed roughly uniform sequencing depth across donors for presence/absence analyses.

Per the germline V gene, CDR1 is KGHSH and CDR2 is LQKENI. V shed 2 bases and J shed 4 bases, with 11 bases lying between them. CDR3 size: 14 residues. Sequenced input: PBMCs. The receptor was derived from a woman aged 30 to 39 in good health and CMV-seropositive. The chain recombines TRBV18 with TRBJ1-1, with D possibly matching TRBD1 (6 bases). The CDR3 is CASSPGGGGTEAFF. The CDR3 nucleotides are TGTGCCAGCTCACCAGGGGGCGGGGGCACTGAAGCTTTCTTT. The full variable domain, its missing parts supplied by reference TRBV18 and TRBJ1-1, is NAGVMQNPRHLVRRRGQEARLRCSPMKGHSHVYWYRQLPEEGLKFMVYLQKENIIDESGMPKERFSAEFPKEGPSILRIQQVVRGDSAAYFCASSPGGGGTEAFFGQGTRLTVV.